The rows below give T cell receptor beta chains drawn from one sample of a study of Ad26.COV2.S vaccination and SARS-CoV-2 variants. Assay used: immunoSEQ multiplex PCR; TCRdb lists only in-frame clones, some missing. The profile shows about 350,000 clones, about 88% of them singletons. The specimen was peripheral blood, collected in a trial of Ad26.COV2.S vaccine versus placebo. These TCRs come from a person between 18 and 59 years old who received the Ad26.COV2.S COVID-19 vaccine or a placebo. Each CDR3 is given with its conserved first and last residue. Each record gives: CDR3 length, V gene, J gene, D gene, clone size, CDR3 protein, CDR3 DNA. A D gene is named only where the DNA matches it firmly. The size field is filled for only some rows; it gives once, few, many or a size class.

16	TRBV6-2/TRBV6-3	TRBJ1-5	-	-	CASSYSVRGSNQPQHF	TGTGCCAGCAGTTACTCGGTGAGGGGGAGCAATCAGCCCCAGCATTTT
17	TRBV4-3	TRBJ2-7	TRBD1	-	CASSQEVRDRASYEQYF	TGCGCCAGCAGCCAAGAAGTTCGGGACAGGGCCTCCTACGAGCAGTACTTC
13	TRBV5-1	TRBJ2-1	TRBD2	-	CASSLRREHEQFF	TGCGCCAGCAGCTTGAGGCGGGAGCATGAGCAGTTCTTC
15	TRBV10-3	TRBJ1-5	-	-	CAISDSGGSNQPQHF	TGTGCCATCAGTGATTCCGGGGGCAGCAATCAGCCCCAGCATTTT
15	TRBV4-1	TRBJ2-2	-	-	CASGREGENTGELFF	TGCGCCAGCGGGCGTGAGGGGGAGAACACCGGGGAGCTGTTTTTT
16	TRBV3-1/TRBV3-2	TRBJ1-2	-	-	CASSQDFQGSPREYTF	TGTGCCAGCAGCCAAGATTTTCAAGGCTCGCCGCGGGAGTACACCTTC
15	TRBV30	TRBJ1-5	-	-	CAWSLLTGSNQPQHF	TGTGCCTGGAGCCTACTGACAGGTAGCAATCAGCCCCAGCATTTT
17	TRBV4-2	TRBJ2-1	-	-	CASSQESPRGAYNEQFF	TGTGCCAGCAGCCAAGAGTCCCCTCGGGGAGCCTACAATGAGCAGTTCTTC
12	TRBV29-1	TRBJ1-3	-	-	CSVGSTGNTIYF	TGCAGCGTTGGGTCTACTGGAAACACCATATATTTT
14	TRBV7-8	TRBJ2-1	TRBD2	-	CASSLASGRYEQFF	TGTGCCAGCAGCTTAGCTAGCGGGAGGTATGAGCAGTTCTTC
15	TRBV7-9	TRBJ1-3	-	-	CASSPWGSSGNTIYF	TGTGCCAGCAGCCCATGGGGGTCCTCTGGAAACACCATATATTTT
16	TRBV3-1/TRBV3-2	TRBJ1-3	TRBD1	-	CASSLGTGIAGNTIYF	TGTGCCAGCAGCCTCGGGACAGGGATCGCTGGAAACACCATATATTTT
13	TRBV7-9	TRBJ1-2	-	-	CASSLGEQRGYTF	TGTGCCAGCAGCTTAGGGGAGCAGCGGGGCTACACCTTC
12	TRBV10-3	TRBJ2-1	-	-	CAISRARNEQFF	TGTGCCATCAGTCGGGCCCGCAATGAGCAGTTCTTC
15	TRBV6-4	TRBJ1-1	-	-	CASSVPGQLNTEAFF	TGTGCCAGCAGTGTCCCCGGACAGCTCAACACTGAAGCTTTCTTT
15	TRBV5-1	TRBJ1-4	TRBD1	-	CASSSSTGPGEKLFF	TGCGCCAGCAGCTCTTCGACAGGGCCCGGTGAAAAACTGTTTTTT
15	TRBV4-1	TRBJ2-1	-	-	CASSDPGGYYNEQFF	TGCGCCAGCAGCGACCCGGGCGGCTACTACAATGAGCAGTTCTTC
14	TRBV28	TRBJ1-2	TRBD1	few	CASNLDRGVSGYTF	TGTGCCAGCAACTTGGACAGGGGCGTTAGCGGCTACACCTTC
14	TRBV14	TRBJ1-1	TRBD1	-	CASSRQGMNTEAFF	TGTGCCAGCAGCCGACAGGGGATGAACACTGAAGCTTTCTTT
14	TRBV9	TRBJ2-7	-	-	CASSVDMGSYEQYF	TGTGCCAGCAGCGTAGATATGGGTTCCTACGAGCAGTACTTC
15	TRBV9	TRBJ1-3	TRBD1	-	CASSLGQGRRDTIYF	TGTGCCAGCAGCTTAGGACAGGGGAGAAGAGACACCATATATTTT
17	TRBV5-1	TRBJ1-5	-	-	CASSQGTAKPSNQPQHF	TGCGCCAGCAGCCAAGGGACCGCAAAGCCTAGCAATCAGCCCCAGCATTTT
15	TRBV2	TRBJ1-4	-	-	CASSTRPGPVEKLFF	TGTGCCAGCAGTACCCGACCGGGCCCGGTTGAAAAACTGTTTTTT
13	TRBV18	TRBJ1-1	-	few	CASSPDQAAEAFF	TGTGCCAGCTCACCGGATCAAGCCGCAGAAGCTTTCTTT
15	TRBV5-6	TRBJ2-2	-	-	CASSLDLGGTGELFF	TGTGCCAGCAGCTTGGATTTAGGGGGCACCGGGGAGCTGTTTTTT
16	TRBV27	TRBJ1-2	-	once	CASSLGKGTANYGYTF	TGTGCCAGCAGTTTAGGCAAGGGTACGGCTAACTATGGCTACACCTTC
13	TRBV10-3	TRBJ1-1	-	-	CAISEEANTEAFF	TGTGCCATCAGTGAAGAGGCGAACACTGAAGCTTTCTTT
13	TRBV5-1	TRBJ2-7	-	-	CASSSDGSYEQYF	TGCGCCAGCAGCTCCGACGGTTCCTACGAGCAGTACTTC
13	TRBV5-4	TRBJ2-1	TRBD2	-	CASSAGVWNEQFF	TGTGCCAGCAGCGCGGGGGTTTGGAATGAGCAGTTCTTC
18	TRBV13	TRBJ1-1	-	-	CASSLAVGEGGRGTEAFF	TGTGCCAGCAGCTTAGCGGTGGGAGAAGGTGGTCGTGGCACTGAAGCTTTCTTT
15	TRBV7-2	TRBJ2-2	-	-	CASSLVTTNTGELFF	TGTGCCAGCAGCTTGGTAACAACGAACACCGGGGAGCTGTTTTTT
13	TRBV27	TRBJ2-7	-	-	CASSLSGFYEQYF	TGTGCCAGCAGTTTGTCAGGGTTCTACGAGCAGTACTTC
15	TRBV18	TRBJ1-3	TRBD1	-	CASSPRTGGGNTIYF	TGTGCCAGCTCACCGAGGACAGGGGGTGGAAACACCATATATTTT
14	TRBV10-2	TRBJ2-5	-	-	CASSEWGAQETQYF	TGCGCCAGCAGTGAATGGGGGGCCCAAGAGACCCAGTACTTC
15	TRBV7-9	TRBJ2-3	TRBD2	once	CASSHSGGRTDTQYF	TGTGCCAGCAGCCATAGCGGGGGCCGCACAGATACGCAGTATTTT
12	TRBV7-2	TRBJ2-5	-	-	CASSLRLETQYF	TGTGCCAGCAGCTTACGATTGGAGACCCAGTACTTC
13	TRBV9	TRBJ1-2	-	few	CASSAGDTQTYTF	TGTGCCAGCAGCGCGGGGGACACCCAGACTTACACCTTC
15	TRBV7-7	TRBJ2-3	TRBD2	-	CASSPQRGSTDTQYF	TGTGCCAGCAGCCCACAGCGGGGTAGCACAGATACGCAGTATTTT
15	TRBV5-1	TRBJ2-1	TRBD1	-	CASSRDRVEWNEQFF	TGCGCCAGCAGCCGTGACAGGGTAGAGTGGAATGAGCAGTTCTTC
15	TRBV5-6	TRBJ2-3	TRBD1	-	CASSLRQGSQDTQYF	TGTGCCAGCAGCTTACGACAGGGGTCCCAAGATACGCAGTATTTT
16	TRBV6-2/TRBV6-3	TRBJ2-7	-	-	CASSSERATRGYEQYF	TGTGCCAGCAGTAGCGAAAGAGCTACAAGGGGCTACGAGCAGTACTTC
17	TRBV3-1/TRBV3-2	TRBJ2-1	TRBD2	few	CASSQFLWQRGNNEQFF	TGTGCCAGCAGCCAGTTCCTCTGGCAGCGGGGCAACAATGAGCAGTTCTTC
13	TRBV7-8	TRBJ2-5	TRBD1	-	CASSWTGGETQYF	TGTGCCAGCAGCTGGACAGGGGGAGAGACCCAGTACTTC